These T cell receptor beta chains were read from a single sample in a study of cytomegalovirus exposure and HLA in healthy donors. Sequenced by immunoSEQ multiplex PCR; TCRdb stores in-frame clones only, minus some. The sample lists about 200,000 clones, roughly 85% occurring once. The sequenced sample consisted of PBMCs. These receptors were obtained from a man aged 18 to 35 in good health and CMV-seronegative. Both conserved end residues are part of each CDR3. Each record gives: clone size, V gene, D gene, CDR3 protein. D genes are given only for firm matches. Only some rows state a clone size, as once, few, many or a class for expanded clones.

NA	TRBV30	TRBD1	CAWSATGYEQYF
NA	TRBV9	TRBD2	CASSVLAGPGDEQFF
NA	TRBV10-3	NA	CAISEVGNTEAFF
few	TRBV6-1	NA	CASRAGQEGYNEQFF
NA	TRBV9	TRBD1	CASSVEQGSHGYTF
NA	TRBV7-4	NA	CASSFSTGELFF
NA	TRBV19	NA	CASSRQGRVDEKLFF
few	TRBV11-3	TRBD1	CASSARHGATGDTEAFF
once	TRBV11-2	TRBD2	CASSLDLAGATGELFF
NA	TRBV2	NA	CASSEARRGLKGWEVDGYTF
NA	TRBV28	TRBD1	CASSSRQGRVGYGYTF
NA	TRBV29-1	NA	CSVLRGGELFF
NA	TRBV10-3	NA	CAIRNQRDTNTEAFF
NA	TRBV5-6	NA	CASSFPGGSYEQYF
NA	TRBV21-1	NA	CASSKESREYEKLFF
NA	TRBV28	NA	CASSSSGFANYGYTF
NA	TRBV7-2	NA	CASSLAPGGSGNTIYF
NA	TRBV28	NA	CASSYQPGDVRLWAFF
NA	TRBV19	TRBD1	CASVDRGLNNEQFF
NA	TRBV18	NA	CASSTGTEAFF